A single sample gave rise to the 28 T cell receptor beta chains below, sequenced in a study of cytomegalovirus exposure and HLA in healthy donors. Primers included in the PCR were 60 Vbeta and 13 Jbeta primers. Assay: immunoSEQ multiplex PCR; the TCRdb copy retains only in-frame clones and omits some. This table holds about 200,000 clones. Specimen: PBMCs. These receptors came from a girl under 10 years old in good health and CMV-seropositive.

V gene TRBV30 combines with J gene TRBJ1-5; D unresolved. The CDR3 has 15 residues. V lost 3 bases to trimming and J lost 6 bases, with 18 bases between them. Per germline, CDR1 GTSNPN and CDR2 SVGIG (reference sequence). In DNA, the CDR3 is TGTGCCTGGAGCCAGGCCAGGAGGTTGTTTCAGCCCCAGCATTTT. Its translation: CAWSQARRLFQPQHF.

V is TRBV27 and J is TRBJ1-5, with D tentatively TRBD1 (5 bases). Germline V CDR1 and CDR2: MNHEY, SMNVEV (reference sequence). V gave up 2 bases and J gave up 3 bases, with 11 bases separating them. This CDR3 has 15 amino acids. CDR3 DNA sequence: TGTGCCAGCAGTTTACGGGGGTGGGACAATCAGCCCCAGCATTTT. This gives the protein CASSLRGWDNQPQHF.

The gene calls are TRBV27 and TRBJ1-1; no clear D. Deletions cut 5 bases from V and 5 bases from J, with 21 bases between. In germline, CDR1 is MNHEY, CDR2 SMNVEV (reference sequence). The CDR3 loop spans 16 amino acids. DNA for the CDR3: TGTGCCAGCAGTCAACGGGGTGGAGGTGGGGAGACTGAAGCTTTCTTT. It encodes CASSQRGGGGETEAFF.

The rearrangement uses TRBV27 and TRBJ2-2; 7 nucleotides line up with TRBD1. The CDR3 spans 16 residues. Trimming took 7 bases from V and 0 from J; bases not matched to a gene: 8. The germline V gene has CDR1 MNHEY and CDR2 SMNVEV (reference sequence). CDR3 sequence reads: CASKIRGLTNTGELFF. The CDR3 nucleotides are TGTGCCAGCAAGATAAGGGGGCTTACGAACACCGGGGAGCTGTTTTTT.

The CDR3 region has the DNA TGTGCCAGCTCGCCATCTGGCTCCGGGGAGCTGTTTTTT. This sequence encodes CASSPSGSGELFF. The chain links TRBV18 to TRBJ2-2; the D is unclear. CDR1 is KGHSH, CDR2 LQKENI, per germline. The CDR3 sequence is 13 residues long. Trimming cost V 6 bases and J 6 bases, with 11 bases left between them.

The chain links TRBV14 to TRBJ2-1; D not certain. The CDR3 has 13 amino acids. V lost 5 bases and J lost 3, with 8 bases in between. Looked up from germline, CDR1 is SGHDN and CDR2 is FVKESK. This chain's CDR3 is CASSADIYNEQFF. In nucleotides, the CDR3 is TGTGCCAGCAGCGCAGATATCTACAATGAGCAGTTCTTC. Full variable domain (missing parts from reference TRBV14 and TRBJ2-1): EAGVTQFPSHSVIEKGQTVTLRCDPISGHDNLYWYRRVMGKEIKFLLHFVKESKQDESGMPNNRFLAERTGGTYSTLKVQPAELEDSGVYFCASSADIYNEQFFGPGTRLTVL.

The gene calls are TRBV5-6 and TRBJ2-3; D might be TRBD2 (5 bases). Germline CDR1 reads SGHDT; CDR2 reads YYEEEE. The CDR3 sequence is 16 residues long. The V gene lost 0 bases and the J gene lost 3 bases, with 14 bases spanning the gap. The CDR3 spells CASSLAVAGLTDTQYF. CDR3 coding DNA: TGTGCCAGCAGCTTGGCCGTTGCGGGCCTGACAGATACGCAGTATTTT.

The chain employs TRBV27 and TRBJ1-5, with D possibly matching TRBD1 (5 bases). This CDR3 contains 14 residues. Germline loops: CDR1 MNHEY, CDR2 SMNVEV (reference sequence). The V gene lost 3 bases and the J gene lost 7 bases, with 13 bases spanning the gap. Written as DNA, the CDR3 is TGTGCCAGCAGTTTTGGGGCAGGAGACCAGCCCCAGCATTTT. This gives the protein CASSFGAGDQPQHF.

The J gene is TRBJ1-3, the V gene TRBV28; 7 nucleotides agree with TRBD1. This CDR3 comprises 14 residues. The germline V gene has CDR1 MDHEN and CDR2 SYDVKM. Trimming removed 7 bases from V and 4 bases from J; junction bases left unmatched: 7. CDR3 protein: CASTLQGPGNTIYF. DNA for the CDR3: TGTGCCAGCACCCTACAGGGGCCAGGAAACACCATATATTTT.

The J gene is TRBJ2-6, the V gene TRBV2, with 7 bases matching TRBD1. Germline V gene data show CDR1 as SNHLY and CDR2 as FYNNEI. V shed 7 bases and J 0 bases; nucleotides not matched to a gene: 9. The CDR3 sequence is 17 residues long. In DNA form, the CDR3 reads TGTGCCAGCACTCGTGACAGGGTTTTCTCTGGGGCCAACGTCCTGACTTTC. Translation: CASTRDRVFSGANVLTF.

The chain uses TRBV28 and TRBJ2-1, with TRBD2 as a possible D gene (7 bases). Germline V CDR1 and CDR2: MDHEN, SYDVKM. The CDR3 extends over 17 amino acids. V lost 3 bases, J lost 2 bases, and 17 bases lay in between. The CDR3 spells CASSFPTRGAPYNEQFF. In nucleotides, the CDR3 is TGTGCCAGCAGTTTCCCTACCCGGGGGGCACCCTACAATGAGCAGTTCTTC.

The rearrangement links TRBV4-2 to TRBJ2-2; TRBD1 agrees at 9 bases. This CDR3 spans 16 amino acids. Germline values: CDR1 LGHNA, CDR2 YNFKEQ. Unmatched junction bases numbered 15, after V lost 10 bases and J lost 6 bases. CDR3 in amino acids: CATTKTGTGNSGELFF. The CDR3 bases are TGTGCCACCACAAAAACCGGGACAGGGAATTCCGGGGAGCTGTTTTTT.

This chain connects TRBV19 to TRBJ2-7; D is perhaps TRBD2 (6 bases). V shed 3 bases and J shed 6 bases, with 18 bases lying between them. Germline CDR1 and CDR2: LNHDA and SQIVND (reference sequence). The CDR3 contains 15 residues. The CDR3 loop reads CASSIVGGSVGEQYF. In nucleotides, the CDR3 is TGTGCCAGTAGTATTGTGGGGGGTAGCGTGGGCGAGCAGTACTTC.

CDR3 in DNA: TGTGCCAGCAGTGAATATGTCAGGGGGTGGGAAAAACTGTTTTTT. This encodes CASSEYVRGWEKLFF. V and J are TRBV25-1 and TRBJ1-4, with 7 bases lining up with TRBD1. J gave up 8 bases and V 0 bases, and 6 bases lay outside the gene matches. CDR3 length: 15 amino acids. CDR1 MGHDK and CDR2 SYGVNS come from the germline V gene.

The chain is built from TRBV19 and TRBJ2-7; no definite D call. The V end lost 3 bases, the J end lost 6 bases, and 15 bases lay between the germline ends. CDR1 is LNHDA, CDR2 SQIVND, per germline (reference sequence). The CDR3 has 14 residues. The CDR3 region is CASSMARVTGEQYF. The CDR3 bases are TGTGCCAGTAGTATGGCCCGGGTGACGGGCGAGCAGTACTTC.

The V call is TRBV19, the J call TRBJ1-4, with TRBD1 identical over 8 bases. This CDR3 spans 15 amino acids. CDR1 is LNHDA and CDR2 is SQIVND in the germline V gene (reference sequence). V gave up 10 bases and J gave up 2 bases; unmatched junction bases: 9. The CDR3 DNA reads as TGTGCCACACGGGACAGGTCTCCTACTAATGAAAAACTGTTTTTT. Amino acid sequence: CATRDRSPTNEKLFF.

This chain connects TRBV25-1 to TRBJ1-1; unclear D gene. The CDR3 spans 11 residues. Trimming shortened V by 7 bases and J by 0 bases, and 3 bases separated the two germline ends. CDR1 MGHDK and CDR2 SYGVNS come from the germline V gene. Here the CDR3 DNA reads TGTGCCAGCACCGTGAACACTGAAGCTTTCTTT. Its protein is CASTVNTEAFF.

The chain couples TRBV7-8 to TRBJ2-5; the match to TRBD2 covers 7 bases. Looked up from germline, CDR1 is SGHVS and CDR2 is FQNEAQ. The CDR3 loop spans 18 amino acids. Trimming took 5 bases from V and 2 from J; bases not matched to a gene: 17. The CDR3, as DNA: TGTGCCAGCAGCAAACCGGGACTACCGATCCCTGTGCAAGAGACCCAGTACTTC. This translates into CASSKPGLPIPVQETQYF.

This chain joins TRBV5-1 and TRBJ2-1, with 9 bases matching TRBD2. Germline V lookup: CDR1 SGHRS, CDR2 YFSETQ. Germline trimming cut 2 bases from V and 8 bases from J; bases unmatched to any gene: 11. This CDR3 region has 16 residues. In DNA form, the CDR3 reads TGCGCCAGCAGCTTATTAGCGGGAGTGAATAGGGATGAGCAGTTCTTC. Translated, it gives CASSLLAGVNRDEQFF.

The genes are TRBV15 and TRBJ2-1, with TRBD2 matching over 13 bases. The CDR3 contains 16 residues. Germline values: CDR1 LNHNV, CDR2 YYDKDF (reference sequence). Trimming removed 0 bases from V and 12 bases from J; junction bases left unmatched: 8. CDR3 sequence reads: CATSRDLGTSGIAQFF. DNA for the CDR3: TGTGCCACCAGCAGAGATCTCGGGACTAGCGGGATAGCGCAGTTCTTC.

This rearrangement joins TRBV14 to TRBJ1-1, with a tentative D call TRBD1 (6 bases). Trimming shortened V by 6 bases and J by 1 base, and 9 bases separated the two germline ends. The CDR3 is 13 residues long. The germline V gene has CDR1 SGHDN and CDR2 FVKESK. CDR3 region: CASREQGNTEAFF. The CDR3 DNA reads as TGTGCCAGCAGGGAACAGGGGAACACTGAAGCTTTCTTT.

The chain has TRBV6-1 and TRBJ2-7; D possibly corresponds to TRBD1 (6 bases). This CDR3 is built from 14 residues. The germline gives CDR1 MNHNS, CDR2 SASEGT. Deletions cut 3 bases from V and 2 bases from J, with 11 bases between. The CDR3 bases are TGTGCCAGCAGTGAGGCAGGGGCGCCCTACGAGCAGTACTTC. Translated: CASSEAGAPYEQYF.

The V gene is TRBV27, the J gene TRBJ1-1; weak D call: TRBD1 (6 bases). The V end lost 10 bases, the J end lost 3 bases, and 15 bases lay between the germline ends. The germline V gene encodes CDR1 MNHEY and CDR2 SMNVEV (reference sequence). The CDR3 covers 13 residues. The CDR3 reads CATGGAFYTEAFF. For the CDR3, the DNA is TGTGCCACCGGGGGGGCCTTCTACACTGAAGCTTTCTTT.

CDR3 coding DNA: TGTGCCAGCAGTGAATACCCTCCAGCCACCGACACCTACAATGAGCAGTTCTTC. Protein sequence: CASSEYPPATDTYNEQFF. This chain links TRBV6-1 with TRBJ2-1; D uncertain. The CDR3 totals 18 residues. Trimming took 2 bases from V and 2 from J, leaving 19 bases between them. Germline V CDR1 and CDR2: MNHNS, SASEGT.

The CDR3 bases are TGTGCCAGCAGCCCGGGACTAGCGGGAGGAACCGGGGAGCTGTTTTTT. Its translation is CASSPGLAGGTGELFF. This chain joins TRBV7-9 and TRBJ2-2; 15 bases fit TRBD2. Germline V gene sequence: CDR1 SEHNR, CDR2 FQNEAQ (reference sequence). This CDR3 has 16 residues. Losses at the gene ends were 5 bases for V and 5 bases for J; bases not matched to a gene: 3.

Points on this clone: This specimen includes other DNA sequences encoding the same CDR3. The chain carries TRBV7-9 and TRBJ1-2; a weak D match, TRBD1 (5 bases). Germline CDR1 SEHNR, CDR2 FQNEAQ (reference sequence). The CDR3 is 15 amino acids. V was trimmed by 6 bases and J by 7 bases, leaving 21 bases between them. CDR3: CASSNRDFLVAGYTF. CDR3 in DNA: TGTGCCAGCAGTAACCGGGACTTTCTTGTCGCTGGCTACACCTTC.

The rearrangement links TRBV18 to TRBJ2-7; TRBD1 matches at 7 bases. The ends lost 2 bases at V and 2 bases at J; junction bases unmatched: 6. The CDR3 runs to 15 residues. In germline, CDR1 is KGHSH, CDR2 LQKENI. The CDR3 DNA reads TGTGCCAGCTCACCAACGGGACAGTCCACCTACGAGCAGTACTTC. This encodes CASSPTGQSTYEQYF.

The rearrangement uses TRBV20-1 and TRBJ1-1; D might be TRBD1 (6 bases). From germline, CDR1 is DFQATT and CDR2 SNEGSKA (reference sequence). This CDR3 has 11 residues. Between the trimmed V and J ends, which lost 5 bases and 4 bases, there was a span of 8 bases. CDR3 bases: TGCAGTGCTTCAGGGGTCACTGAAGCTTTCTTT. This codes for CSASGVTEAFF.